These 18 T cell receptor beta chains share one sample of origin, sequenced in a study of blood T cell repertoires in COVID-19. Data came from immunoSEQ multiplex PCR; TCRdb stores just in-frame clones and leaves some out. The sample has about 100,000 clones; about 86% are singletons. Input material: peripheral blood. The receptors originated from an elderly woman with active or convalescent COVID-19.

V usage is TRBV6-5 and J usage is TRBJ2-6; 7 positions agree with TRBD1. Germline V gene lookup returns CDR1 MNHEY and CDR2 SVGAGI. The CDR3 length is 15 residues. The junction had 8 bases not matched to a gene; V was cut back by 8 bases and J by 4 bases. The CDR3: CASGREGAGANVLTF. Written as DNA, the CDR3 is TGTGCCAGCGGGCGAGAGGGGGCCGGGGCCAACGTCCTGACTTTC.

V and J are TRBV4-2 and TRBJ2-7; 7 nucleotides line up with TRBD2. Germline values: CDR1 LGHNA, CDR2 YNFKEQ. Unmatched junction bases numbered 9, after V lost 1 base and J lost 6 bases. This CDR3 region has 15 residues. CDR3 region: CASSQVGGEQAEQYF. CDR3 nucleotides: TGTGCCAGCAGCCAAGTTGGGGGGGAGCAGGCCGAGCAGTACTTC.

The chain has TRBV11-2 and TRBJ2-1, with a weak D call TRBD2 (6 bases). V shed 5 bases and J shed 6 bases, with 17 bases lying between them. This CDR3 has 15 residues. From germline, CDR1 is SGHAT and CDR2 FQNNGV. In DNA, the CDR3 is TGTGCCAGCAGCCCGACCTCCGGGACTCGCAATGAGCAGTTCTTC. Encoded protein: CASSPTSGTRNEQFF.

J is TRBJ2-5 and V is TRBV10-3, with a possible D match to TRBD1 (6 bases). Germline CDR1 reads ENHRY; CDR2 reads SYGVKD. The V end lost 8 bases, the J end lost 2 bases, and 6 bases lay between the germline ends. The length of the CDR3 is 11 residues. The DNA for the CDR3 is TGTGCCATCGGACAGCAAGAGACCCAGTACTTC. Its protein is CAIGQQETQYF.

The chain uses TRBV19 and TRBJ1-6; 8 bases align to TRBD1. Germline loops: CDR1 LNHDA, CDR2 SQIVND (reference sequence). The CDR3 loop spans 14 amino acids. V was clipped by 7 bases and J by 6 bases; unmatched bases: 5. This CDR3 reads CASKTGATNSPLHF. The CDR3, as DNA: TGTGCCAGTAAGACAGGGGCAACTAATTCACCCCTCCACTTT.

V usage is TRBV11-2 and J usage is TRBJ1-2; D call uncertain. Germline V gene sequence: CDR1 SGHAT, CDR2 FQNNGV. V dropped 3 bases and J dropped 8 bases, with 7 bases sitting between them. CDR3 size: 11 residues. CDR3 nucleotides: TGTGCCAGCAGCTTCCAGGCCGGCTACACCTTC. This translates into CASSFQAGYTF.

This clone was counted a single time. CDR3: CASSLPGGNTGELFF. In nucleotides, the CDR3 is TGCGCCAGCAGCTTGCCGGGGGGAAACACCGGGGAGCTGTTTTTT. V usage is TRBV5-1 and J usage is TRBJ2-2; 7 bases match TRBD2. Trimming cost V 1 base and J 2 bases; bases outside gene matches: 2. Looked up from germline, CDR1 is SGHRS and CDR2 is YFSETQ. The CDR3 extends over 15 amino acids. Filled out from reference TRBV5-1 and TRBJ2-2, the complete variable domain reads KAGVTQTPRYLIKTRGQQVTLSCSPISGHRSVSWYQQTPGQGLQFLFEYFSETQRNKGNFPGRFSGRQFSNSRSEMNVSTLELGDSALYLCASSLPGGNTGELFFGEGSRLTVL.

The chain couples TRBV14 to TRBJ2-7, with D perhaps matching TRBD1 (6 bases). The germline CDR1 and CDR2 sequences are SGHDN and FVKESK. CDR3 length: 18 residues. Between the trimmed V and J ends, which lost 0 bases and 3 bases, there was a span of 21 bases. The CDR3, as DNA: TGTGCCAGCAGCCAAGATCCTCTAGGACAGTCAGCCTACTACGAGCAGTACTTC. It encodes CASSQDPLGQSAYYEQYF.

The chain joins TRBV14 to TRBJ2-3, with a weak D call TRBD1 (6 bases). The CDR3 spans 16 residues. Trimming pared 4 bases from V and 1 base from J, leaving 15 bases between. From germline, CDR1 is SGHDN and CDR2 FVKESK. This CDR3 is CASSPGQRTRTDTQYF. In nucleotides, the CDR3 is TGTGCCAGCAGCCCCGGACAGCGCACTCGCACAGATACGCAGTATTTT.

This clone was detected once. This CDR3 is CASSAEPGTEAFF. CDR3 nucleotides: TGTGCCAGCAGTGCCGAACCCGGGACAGAAGCTTTCTTT. This sequence joins TRBV6-4 and TRBJ1-1; D is possibly TRBD1 (6 bases). The CDR3 has 13 amino acids. The V end lost 4 bases, the J end lost 8 bases, and 14 bases lay between the germline ends. From germline, CDR1 is MRHNA and CDR2 SNTAGT.

This clone was seen only a few times. V is TRBV7-6 and J is TRBJ2-2, with 10 bases aligning to TRBD2. With V trimmed by 5 bases and J by 6 bases, 9 bases remained unmatched. Per germline, CDR1 SGHVS and CDR2 FNYEAQ. This CDR3 is built from 16 residues. The chain's CDR3 is CASSHSPSGSSGELFF. CDR3 nucleotides: TGTGCCAGCAGCCATTCCCCTAGCGGGAGTTCCGGGGAGCTGTTTTTT.

The chain couples TRBV12-3 or TRBV12-4 to TRBJ2-7; a possible D gene is TRBD2 (6 bases). The CDR3 extends over 12 amino acids. V lost 6 bases, J lost 9 bases, and 15 bases lay in between. CDR3 residues: CASRSTSKGQYF. The CDR3 nucleotides read TGTGCCAGCAGGTCGACTAGTAAAGGGCAGTACTTC.

This sequence joins TRBV7-9 and TRBJ1-2; TRBD1 aligns across 7 bases. The length of the CDR3 is 13 residues. Germline assignment: CDR1 SEHNR and CDR2 FQNEAQ (reference sequence). J gave up 6 bases and V 4 bases, and 5 bases lay outside the gene matches. The CDR3 region is CASSSTGVNGYTF. The CDR3 nucleotides are TGTGCCAGCAGCTCAACAGGGGTTAATGGCTACACCTTC.

V usage is TRBV28 and J usage is TRBJ1-5, with 8 nucleotides matching TRBD1. Germline V gives CDR1 MDHEN, CDR2 SYDVKM. The CDR3 runs 13 residues. The V and J ends lost 6 bases and 5 bases, in that order; junction bases with no gene match: 3. The CDR3 bases are TGTGCCAGCAGCGGGACAGGTTATCAGCCCCAGCATTTT. Its protein is CASSGTGYQPQHF.

This sequence joins TRBV9 and TRBJ2-6, with a tentative D call TRBD2 (6 bases). Between the trimmed V and J ends, which lost 4 bases and 1 base, there was a span of 18 bases. Germline-derived CDR1 and CDR2 are SGDLS and YYNGEE. The CDR3 consists of 18 residues. The CDR3 loop is CASSPRAGGASGANVLTF. CDR3 nucleotide sequence: TGTGCCAGCAGCCCCAGAGCGGGCGGGGCTTCTGGGGCCAACGTCCTGACTTTC.

This clone occurred once. This chain uses TRBV6-6 with TRBJ1-5, with D possibly matching TRBD1 (6 bases). This CDR3 contains 13 residues. Germline V gives CDR1 MNHNY, CDR2 SVGAGI (reference sequence). V was shortened by 10 bases and J by 4 bases, with 14 bases between the two germline ends. CDR3 sequence reads: CATKQGFNQPQHF. CDR3 sequence (DNA): TGTGCCACCAAACAGGGCTTTAATCAGCCCCAGCATTTT.

The chain uses TRBV5-6 and TRBJ2-5; possible D gene TRBD2, 7 bases. Trimming took off 2 bases at V and 9 bases at J, with 14 bases between the two ends. This CDR3 comprises 13 residues. CDR1 is SGHDT and CDR2 is YYEEEE in the germline V gene. The CDR3 bases are TGTGCCAGCAGCTTAGGCGGGGGCGGGGCCCAGTACTTC. It is translated as CASSLGGGGAQYF.

The rearrangement joins TRBV20-1 to TRBJ1-1; D is ambiguous. The V end lost 2 bases, the J end lost 3 bases, and 4 bases lay between the germline ends. The CDR3 totals 11 residues. Germline lookup yields CDR1 DFQATT and CDR2 SNEGSKA (reference sequence). This chain's CDR3 is CSARSDTEAFF. The CDR3 coding sequence is TGCAGTGCTAGAAGCGACACTGAAGCTTTCTTT.